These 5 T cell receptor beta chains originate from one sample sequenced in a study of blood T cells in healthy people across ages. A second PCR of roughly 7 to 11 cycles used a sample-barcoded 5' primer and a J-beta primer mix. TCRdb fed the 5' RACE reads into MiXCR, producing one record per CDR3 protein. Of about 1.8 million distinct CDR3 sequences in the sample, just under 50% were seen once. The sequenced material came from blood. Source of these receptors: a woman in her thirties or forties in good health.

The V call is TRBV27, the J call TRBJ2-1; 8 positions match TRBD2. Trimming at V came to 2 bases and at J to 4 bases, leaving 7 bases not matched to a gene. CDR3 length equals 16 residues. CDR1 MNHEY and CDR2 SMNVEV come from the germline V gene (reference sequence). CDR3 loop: CASSLLGGAGYNEQFF. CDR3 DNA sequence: TGTGCCAGCAGTTTACTCGGGGGGGCCGGGTACAATGAGCAGTTCTTC.

CDR3 bases: TGCGCCAGCAGCCAAGGGTCCCGCCAAGAGACCCAGTACTTC. Translation gives CASSQGSRQETQYF. This chain links TRBV4-1 with TRBJ2-5; D is unclear. The ends were cut back, 1 base at V and 1 base at J, with 7 bases in the middle. CDR3 length: 14 amino acids. Germline V gene data show CDR1 as MGHRA and CDR2 as YSYEKL.

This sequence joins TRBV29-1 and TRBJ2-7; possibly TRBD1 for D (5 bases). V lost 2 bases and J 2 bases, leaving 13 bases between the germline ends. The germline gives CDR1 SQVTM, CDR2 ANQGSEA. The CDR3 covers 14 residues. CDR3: CSVETGRQAYEQYF. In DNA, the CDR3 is TGCAGCGTTGAAACAGGAAGGCAGGCCTACGAGCAGTACTTC.

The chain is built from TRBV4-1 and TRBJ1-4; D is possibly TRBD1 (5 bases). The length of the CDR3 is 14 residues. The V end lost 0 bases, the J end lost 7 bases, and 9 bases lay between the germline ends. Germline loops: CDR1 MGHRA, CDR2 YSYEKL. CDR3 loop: CASSQDGGGEKLFF. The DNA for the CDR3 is TGCGCCAGCAGCCAAGACGGGGGTGGTGAAAAACTGTTTTTT.

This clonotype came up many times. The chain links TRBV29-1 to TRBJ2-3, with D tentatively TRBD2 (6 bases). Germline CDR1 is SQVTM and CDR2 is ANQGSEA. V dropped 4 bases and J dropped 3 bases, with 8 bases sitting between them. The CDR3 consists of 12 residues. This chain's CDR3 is CSVVGGTDTQYF. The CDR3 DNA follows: TGCAGCGTTGTCGGGGGTACAGATACGCAGTATTTT.